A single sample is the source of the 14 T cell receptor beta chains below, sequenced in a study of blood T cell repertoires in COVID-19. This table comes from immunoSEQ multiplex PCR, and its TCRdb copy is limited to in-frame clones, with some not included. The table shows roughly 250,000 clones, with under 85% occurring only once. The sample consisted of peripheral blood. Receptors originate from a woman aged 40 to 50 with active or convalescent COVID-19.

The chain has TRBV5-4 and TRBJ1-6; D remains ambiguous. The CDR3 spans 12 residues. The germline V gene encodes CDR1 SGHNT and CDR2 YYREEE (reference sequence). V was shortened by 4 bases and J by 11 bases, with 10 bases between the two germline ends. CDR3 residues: CASSGDEAPLHF. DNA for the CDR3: TGTGCCAGCAGCGGCGACGAGGCACCCCTCCACTTT.

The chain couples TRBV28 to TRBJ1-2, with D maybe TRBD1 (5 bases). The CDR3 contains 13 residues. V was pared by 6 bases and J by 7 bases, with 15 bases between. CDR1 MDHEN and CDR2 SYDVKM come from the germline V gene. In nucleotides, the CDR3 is TGTGCCAGCAGCCCGGTACAGGTGCGTGGCTACACCTTC. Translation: CASSPVQVRGYTF.

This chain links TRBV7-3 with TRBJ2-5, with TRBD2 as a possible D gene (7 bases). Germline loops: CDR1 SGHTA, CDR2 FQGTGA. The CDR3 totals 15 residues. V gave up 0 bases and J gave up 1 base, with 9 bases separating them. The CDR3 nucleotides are TGTGCCAGCAGCTTAACCGGGGGGCCCCAAGAGACCCAGTACTTC. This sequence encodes CASSLTGGPQETQYF.

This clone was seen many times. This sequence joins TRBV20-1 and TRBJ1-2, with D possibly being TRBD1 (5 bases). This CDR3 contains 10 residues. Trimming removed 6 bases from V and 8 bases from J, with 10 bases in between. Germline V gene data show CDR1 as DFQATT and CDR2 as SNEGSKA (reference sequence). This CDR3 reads CSAAGGGYTF. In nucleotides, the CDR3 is TGCAGTGCCGCGGGGGGAGGCTACACCTTC.

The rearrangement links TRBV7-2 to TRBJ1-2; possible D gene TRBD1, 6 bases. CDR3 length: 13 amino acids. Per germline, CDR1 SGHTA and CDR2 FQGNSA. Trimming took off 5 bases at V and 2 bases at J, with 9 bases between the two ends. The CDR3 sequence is CASSIQGNYGYTF. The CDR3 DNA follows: TGTGCCAGCAGCATACAGGGAAACTATGGCTACACCTTC.

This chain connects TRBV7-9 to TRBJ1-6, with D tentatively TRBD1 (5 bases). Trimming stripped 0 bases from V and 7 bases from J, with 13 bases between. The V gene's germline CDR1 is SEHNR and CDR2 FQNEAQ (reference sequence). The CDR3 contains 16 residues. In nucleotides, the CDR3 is TGTGCCAGCAGCTTAGCTGGGGGGGATGGAAATTCACCCCTCCACTTT. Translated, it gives CASSLAGGDGNSPLHF.

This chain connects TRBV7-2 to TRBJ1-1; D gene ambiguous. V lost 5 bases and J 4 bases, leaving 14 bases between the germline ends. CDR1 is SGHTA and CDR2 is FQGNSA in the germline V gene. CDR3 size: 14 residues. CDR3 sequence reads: CASSPIKVGTEAFF. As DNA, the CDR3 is TGTGCCAGCAGCCCCATCAAAGTCGGCACTGAAGCTTTCTTT.

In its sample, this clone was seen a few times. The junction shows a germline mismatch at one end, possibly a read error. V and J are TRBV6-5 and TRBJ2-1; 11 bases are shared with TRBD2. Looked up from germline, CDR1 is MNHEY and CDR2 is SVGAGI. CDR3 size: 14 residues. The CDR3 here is CASRTTSGGPELFF. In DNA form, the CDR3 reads TGTGCCAGCAGAACCACTAGCGGGGGACCTGAGCTGTTCTTC.

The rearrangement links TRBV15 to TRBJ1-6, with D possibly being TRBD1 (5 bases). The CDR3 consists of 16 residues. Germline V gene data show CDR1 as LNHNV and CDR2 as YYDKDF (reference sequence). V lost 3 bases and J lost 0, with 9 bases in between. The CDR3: CATSSDSSSYNSPLHF. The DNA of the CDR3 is TGTGCCACCAGCAGCGACAGCAGCTCCTATAATTCACCCCTCCACTTT. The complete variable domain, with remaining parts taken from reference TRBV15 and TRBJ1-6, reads DAMVIQNPRYQVTQFGKPVTLSCSQTLNHNVMYWYQQKSSQAPKLLFHYYDKDFNNEADTPDNFQSRRPNTSFCFLDIRSPGLGDTAMYLCATSSDSSSYNSPLHFGNGTRLTVT.

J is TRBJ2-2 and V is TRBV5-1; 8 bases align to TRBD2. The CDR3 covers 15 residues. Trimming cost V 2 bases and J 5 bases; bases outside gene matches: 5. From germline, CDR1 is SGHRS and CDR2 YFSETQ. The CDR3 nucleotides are TGCGCCAGCAGCTTCACGGGGGGGCAGACCGGGGAGCTGTTTTTT. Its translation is CASSFTGGQTGELFF.

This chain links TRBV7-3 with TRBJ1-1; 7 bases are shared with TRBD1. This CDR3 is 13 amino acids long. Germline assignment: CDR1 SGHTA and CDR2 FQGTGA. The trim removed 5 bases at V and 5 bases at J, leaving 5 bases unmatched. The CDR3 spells CASSQGVQTEAFF. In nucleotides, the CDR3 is TGTGCCAGCAGCCAGGGGGTCCAGACTGAAGCTTTCTTT.

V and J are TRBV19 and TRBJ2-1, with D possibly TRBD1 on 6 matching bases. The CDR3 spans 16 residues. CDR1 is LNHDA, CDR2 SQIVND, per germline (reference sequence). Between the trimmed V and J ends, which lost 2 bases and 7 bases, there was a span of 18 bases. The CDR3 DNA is TGTGCCAGTAGTATATCTGGACAGCGAGGCGTTAATGAGCAGTTCTTC. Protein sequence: CASSISGQRGVNEQFF.

CDR3: CASRRPGLGNTGELFF. The CDR3 DNA is TGTGCCAGCAGACGACCGGGACTGGGTAACACCGGGGAGCTGTTTTTT. The rearrangement links TRBV11-2 to TRBJ2-2, with a possible D match to TRBD2 (6 bases). CDR3 length equals 16 residues. V dropped 6 bases and J dropped 2 bases, with 16 bases sitting between them. Germline values: CDR1 SGHAT, CDR2 FQNNGV.

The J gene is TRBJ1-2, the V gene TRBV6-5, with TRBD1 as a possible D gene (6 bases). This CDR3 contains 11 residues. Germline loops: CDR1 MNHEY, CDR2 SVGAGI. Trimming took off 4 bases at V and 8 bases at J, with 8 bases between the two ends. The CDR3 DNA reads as TGTGCCAGCAGTTCCAGGGGAGGCTACACCTTC. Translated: CASSSRGGYTF.